This is a list of T cell receptor beta chains from one sample in a study of OX40 agonist ivuxolimab in advanced cancers. Produced via immunoSEQ multiplex PCR; TCRdb's table is partial and in-frame only. The repertoire holds tens of thousands of clones, with over 75% as singletons. The sequences come from CD4+ or CD8+ T cells sorted from blood, collected in a trial of the OX40 agonist ivuxolimab. The receptors here all came from an adult with an advanced solid tumor such as melanoma, head and neck, liver or kidney cancer. Each CDR3 is given with its conserved first and last residue. Fields, in order: V gene, D gene, J gene, clone size, CDR3 protein, CDR3 DNA. A D gene is named only where the DNA matches it firmly. The listing skips clone size in some rows; elsewhere it reads once, few, many or a size class.

V: TRBV5-1; D: -; J: TRBJ1-2; size: -; CDR3: CASSLGEGGYTF; DNA: TGCGCCAGCAGCTTGGGGGAGGGTGGCTACACCTTC
V: TRBV19; D: -; J: TRBJ1-5; size: few; CDR3: CASSSGVSNQPQHF; DNA: TGTGCCAGTAGTTCGGGGGTGAGCAATCAGCCCCAGCATTTT
V: TRBV5-5; D: -; J: TRBJ1-1; size: once; CDR3: CASSLPGRVAEAFF; DNA: TGTGCCAGCAGCTTGCCAGGGAGGGTCGCTGAAGCTTTCTTT
V: TRBV25-1; D: TRBD1; J: TRBJ2-7; size: -; CDR3: CASGRTGLYEQYF; DNA: TGTGCCAGCGGCCGGACAGGGCTCTACGAGCAGTACTTC
V: TRBV5-6; D: TRBD1; J: TRBJ2-7; size: -; CDR3: CASYRPGGIEQYF; DNA: TGTGCCAGCTACCGGCCAGGGGGCATCGAGCAGTACTTC
V: TRBV2; D: -; J: TRBJ2-1; size: -; CDR3: CASSEGGLASSYNEQFF; DNA: TGTGCCAGCAGTGAGGGCGGGCTAGCGAGCTCCTACAATGAGCAGTTCTTC
V: TRBV5-1; D: -; J: TRBJ2-3; size: -; CDR3: CASSTGGTDTQYF; DNA: TGCGCCAGCAGCACCGGGGGCACAGATACGCAGTATTTT
V: TRBV7-9; D: -; J: TRBJ2-7; size: few; CDR3: CARPFRDRSYEQYF; DNA: TGTGCCAGACCCTTCCGGGACCGGTCCTACGAGCAGTACTTC
V: TRBV29-1; D: -; J: TRBJ1-5; size: -; CDR3: CSVEEYGTQHF; DNA: TGCAGCGTTGAAGAGTACGGGACCCAGCATTTT
V: TRBV5-4; D: -; J: TRBJ1-6; size: -; CDR3: CASSFDHMQNNSPLHF; DNA: TGTGCCAGCAGCTTCGATCATATGCAGAATAATTCACCCCTCCACTTT
V: TRBV5-1; D: TRBD1; J: TRBJ2-5; size: -; CDR3: CASSLELRTGGLEETQYF; DNA: TGCGCCAGCAGCTTGGAACTTAGGACAGGGGGCTTGGAAGAGACCCAGTACTTC
V: TRBV7-2; D: -; J: TRBJ2-7; size: -; CDR3: CASSLEPLVYEQYF; DNA: TGTGCCAGCAGCTTAGAGCCACTAGTCTACGAGCAGTACTTC
V: TRBV6-6; D: -; J: TRBJ2-5; size: -; CDR3: CASSYVGNLGETQYF; DNA: TGTGCCAGCAGTTACGTGGGGAACCTAGGGGAGACCCAGTACTTC
V: TRBV14; D: -; J: TRBJ1-2; size: -; CDR3: CASSQDLRQPPFF; DNA: TGTGCCAGCAGCCAAGATCTCCGACAGCCTCCATTCTTC
V: TRBV6-1; D: TRBD1; J: TRBJ1-2; size: -; CDR3: CASRPLGQGHGWAF; DNA: TGTGCCAGCAGGCCGCTGGGACAGGGTCATGGCTGGGCCTTC
V: TRBV5-4; D: TRBD1; J: TRBJ1-2; size: -; CDR3: CASSTQGSGGYTF; DNA: TGTGCCAGCAGCACACAGGGGAGTGGTGGCTACACCTTC
V: TRBV4-1; D: -; J: TRBJ2-2; size: -; CDR3: CASSPPPGDSRNTGELFF; DNA: TGCGCCAGCAGCCCCCCCCCGGGGGACAGCAGAAACACCGGGGAGCTGTTTTTT
V: TRBV5-1; D: -; J: TRBJ1-2; size: -; CDR3: CASSLEPGAALNYGYTF; DNA: TGCGCCAGCAGCTTGGAACCTGGGGCAGCCCTTAACTATGGCTACACCTTC
V: TRBV6-1; D: -; J: TRBJ1-1; size: -; CDR3: CASSEVGWGFEAFF; DNA: TGTGCCAGCAGTGAAGTAGGATGGGGCTTTGAAGCTTTCTTT
V: TRBV4-1; D: -; J: TRBJ1-1; size: -; CDR3: CASSQAPWNTEAFF; DNA: TGCGCCAGCAGCCAGGCACCATGGAACACTGAAGCTTTCTTT
V: TRBV6-1; D: -; J: TRBJ1-6; size: once; CDR3: CASRALVTDNSPLHF; DNA: TGTGCCAGCAGGGCTCTGGTAACGGATAATTCACCCCTCCACTTT
V: TRBV7-3; D: -; J: TRBJ1-1; size: -; CDR3: CASSSGLNTEAFF; DNA: TGTGCCAGCAGCTCCGGGCTGAACACTGAAGCTTTCTTT
V: TRBV25-1; D: -; J: TRBJ2-2; size: -; CDR3: CASSGLTVNTGELFF; DNA: TGTGCCAGCAGTGGGTTGACAGTGAACACCGGGGAGCTGTTTTTT
V: TRBV30; D: -; J: TRBJ2-7; size: -; CDR3: CARTGNSYEQYF; DNA: TGTGCCCGGACGGGAAACTCCTACGAGCAGTACTTC
V: TRBV7-9; D: TRBD2; J: TRBJ2-2; size: -; CDR3: CASSSLPGLAKGELFF; DNA: TGTGCCAGCAGCTCGTTACCGGGACTAGCGAAAGGGGAGCTGTTTTTT
V: TRBV7-9; D: -; J: TRBJ2-1; size: -; CDR3: CASSLRPRVFSYNEQFF; DNA: TGTGCCAGCAGTTTACGACCCCGGGTATTTTCCTACAATGAGCAGTTCTTC
V: TRBV7-2; D: -; J: TRBJ1-4; size: -; CDR3: CASSSGQLTNEKLFF; DNA: TGTGCCAGCAGTTCTGGACAGCTGACTAATGAAAAACTGTTTTTT
V: TRBV7-8; D: -; J: TRBJ1-6; size: few; CDR3: CASSLDFFGNSPLHF; DNA: TGTGCCAGCAGCTTAGATTTTTTCGGGAATTCACCCCTCCACTTT
V: TRBV28; D: -; J: TRBJ1-1; size: -; CDR3: CASSTQSQPGNTEAFF; DNA: TGTGCCAGCAGTACTCAATCACAGCCGGGTAACACTGAAGCTTTCTTT
V: TRBV18; D: TRBD1; J: TRBJ2-7; size: -; CDR3: CASSRGDRGLTYEQYF; DNA: TGTGCCAGCTCACGCGGGGACAGGGGACTTACCTACGAGCAGTACTTC
V: TRBV10-1; D: TRBD1; J: TRBJ1-4; size: -; CDR3: CASSLTRGQGATNEKLFF; DNA: TGCGCCAGCAGCCTAACCCGGGGACAGGGGGCCACTAATGAAAAACTGTTTTTT
V: TRBV19; D: -; J: TRBJ1-1; size: -; CDR3: CASSATYRGTEAFF; DNA: TGTGCCAGTAGTGCCACATACAGAGGAACTGAAGCTTTCTTT
V: TRBV6-5; D: TRBD1; J: TRBJ2-7; size: -; CDR3: CASSEGQGIYEQYF; DNA: TGTGCCAGCAGTGAAGGACAGGGTATTTACGAGCAGTACTTC
V: TRBV5-8; D: -; J: TRBJ1-5; size: -; CDR3: CASSLYQASNQPQHF; DNA: TGTGCCAGCAGCTTGTATCAGGCTAGCAATCAGCCCCAGCATTTT
V: TRBV30; D: TRBD1; J: TRBJ1-5; size: -; CDR3: CAWGEQGAQPQHF; DNA: TGTGCCTGGGGGGAACAGGGGGCTCAGCCCCAGCATTTT
V: TRBV11-1; D: -; J: TRBJ1-1; size: -; CDR3: CASSLQERSEAFF; DNA: TGTGCCAGCAGCTTACAGGAGAGGTCTGAAGCTTTCTTT
V: TRBV6-1; D: -; J: TRBJ1-2; size: -; CDR3: CASSEGTFHNYGYTF; DNA: TGTGCCAGCAGTGAAGGGACTTTTCACAACTATGGCTACACCTTC
V: TRBV5-1; D: -; J: TRBJ1-1; size: -; CDR3: CASSLEGARVSPNTEAFF; DNA: TGCGCCAGCAGCTTGGAAGGGGCCCGGGTCTCGCCGAACACTGAAGCTTTCTTT
V: TRBV9; D: -; J: TRBJ1-3; size: few; CDR3: CASSVGANGNTIYF; DNA: TGTGCCAGCAGCGTGGGGGCTAACGGAAACACCATATATTTT
V: TRBV5-6; D: -; J: TRBJ2-5; size: -; CDR3: CASSLQGASGETQYF; DNA: TGTGCCAGCAGTTTGCAGGGCGCATCGGGGGAGACCCAGTACTTC
V: TRBV4-1; D: -; J: TRBJ1-2; size: -; CDR3: CASSQDPGPYGYTF; DNA: TGCGCCAGCAGCCAAGATCCAGGCCCGTATGGCTACACCTTC
V: TRBV7-9; D: TRBD2; J: TRBJ2-7; size: -; CDR3: CASSLGTSGESYEQYF; DNA: TGTGCCAGCAGCTTAGGTACTAGCGGGGAGAGCTACGAGCAGTACTTC
V: TRBV2; D: TRBD2; J: TRBJ2-5; size: -; CDR3: CASSEDRAGAGETQYF; DNA: TGTGCCAGCAGTGAAGATCGAGCGGGGGCGGGAGAGACCCAGTACTTC
V: TRBV6-1; D: -; J: TRBJ2-7; size: -; CDR3: CASSNTYEQYF; DNA: TGTGCCAGCAGCAACACCTACGAGCAGTACTTC
V: TRBV6-1; D: TRBD1; J: TRBJ1-6; size: once; CDR3: CASSAHTGTGTLQNSPLHF; DNA: TGTGCCAGCAGTGCGCATACCGGGACAGGGACGTTGCAGAATTCACCCCTCCACTTT
V: TRBV7-2; D: TRBD2; J: TRBJ2-1; size: -; CDR3: CASSRGPPRGGKWEQFF; DNA: TGTGCCAGCAGCCGCGGGCCACCGCGGGGGGGCAAATGGGAGCAGTTCTTC
V: TRBV11-2; D: -; J: TRBJ2-1; size: once; CDR3: CASSSLMGHYNEQFF; DNA: TGTGCCAGCAGCTCCCTTATGGGCCATTACAATGAGCAGTTCTTC
V: TRBV13; D: TRBD2; J: TRBJ2-7; size: -; CDR3: CASSLGLAGGSYEQYF; DNA: TGTGCCAGCAGCTTAGGCCTAGCGGGGGGCTCCTACGAGCAGTACTTC
V: TRBV19; D: TRBD1; J: TRBJ1-2; size: -; CDR3: CASSRGTGTSANYGYTF; DNA: TGTGCCTCAAGTCGGGGGACAGGCACCTCAGCTAACTATGGCTACACCTTC
V: TRBV7-2; D: -; J: TRBJ2-7; size: few; CDR3: CASSSDGISYEQYF; DNA: TGTGCCAGCAGCTCGGACGGGATTTCCTACGAGCAGTACTTC
V: TRBV6-6; D: TRBD1; J: TRBJ1-1; size: -; CDR3: CASRGTGTDFEAFF; DNA: TGTGCCAGCAGAGGAACCGGGACAGACTTTGAAGCTTTCTTT
V: TRBV29-1; D: -; J: TRBJ1-3; size: -; CDR3: CSVSDSLGNTIYF; DNA: TGCAGCGTTTCCGACTCTCTGGGAAACACCATATATTTT
V: TRBV4-3; D: -; J: TRBJ2-4; size: -; CDR3: CASSQEMDKNIQYF; DNA: TGCGCCAGCAGCCAAGAGATGGACAAAAACATTCAGTACTTC
V: TRBV27; D: TRBD1; J: TRBJ1-4; size: -; CDR3: CASSLRTGDEKLFF; DNA: TGTGCCAGCAGTTTAAGAACAGGGGATGAAAAACTGTTTTTT
V: TRBV9; D: -; J: TRBJ2-3; size: -; CDR3: CASSVAGGPEDTQYF; DNA: TGTGCCAGCAGCGTAGCCGGGGGGCCAGAAGATACGCAGTATTTT